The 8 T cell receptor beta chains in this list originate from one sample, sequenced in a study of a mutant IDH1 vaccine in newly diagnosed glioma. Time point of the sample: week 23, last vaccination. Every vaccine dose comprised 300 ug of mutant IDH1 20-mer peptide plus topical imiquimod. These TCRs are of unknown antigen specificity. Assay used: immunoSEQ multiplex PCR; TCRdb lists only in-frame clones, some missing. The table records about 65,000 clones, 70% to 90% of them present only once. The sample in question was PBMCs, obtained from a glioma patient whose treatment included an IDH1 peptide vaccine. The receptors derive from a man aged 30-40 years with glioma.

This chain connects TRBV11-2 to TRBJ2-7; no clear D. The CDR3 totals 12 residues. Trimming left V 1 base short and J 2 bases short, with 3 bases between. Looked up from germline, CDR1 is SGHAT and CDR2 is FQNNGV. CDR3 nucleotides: TGTGCCAGCAGCTTAGGGACCTACGAGCAGTACTTC. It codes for CASSLGTYEQYF.

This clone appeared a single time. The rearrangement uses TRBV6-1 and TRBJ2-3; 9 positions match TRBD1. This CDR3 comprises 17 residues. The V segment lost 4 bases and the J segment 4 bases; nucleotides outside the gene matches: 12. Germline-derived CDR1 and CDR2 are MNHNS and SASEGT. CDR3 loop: CASSVGVTGGQADTQYF. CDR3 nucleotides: TGTGCCAGCAGTGTAGGGGTGACAGGGGGACAAGCAGATACGCAGTATTTT.

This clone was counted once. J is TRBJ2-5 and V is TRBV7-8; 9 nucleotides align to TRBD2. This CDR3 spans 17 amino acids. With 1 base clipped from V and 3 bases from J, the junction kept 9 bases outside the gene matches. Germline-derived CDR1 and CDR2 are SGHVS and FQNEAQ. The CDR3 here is CASSLEVVSGGKETQYF. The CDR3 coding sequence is TGTGCCAGCAGCTTAGAGGTTGTTAGCGGGGGTAAAGAGACCCAGTACTTC. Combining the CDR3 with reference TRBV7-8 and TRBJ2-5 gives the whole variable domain GAGVSQSPRYKVAKRGQDVALRCDPISGHVSLFWYQQALGQGPEFLTYFQNEAQLDKSGLPSDRFFAERPEGSVSTLKIQRTQQEDSAVYLCASSLEVVSGGKETQYFGPGTRLLVL.

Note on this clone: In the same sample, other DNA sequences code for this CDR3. CDR3 in DNA: TGTGCCAGCAGTGAGGGAACAGGGCCCTACGAGCAGTACTTC. It yields the protein CASSEGTGPYEQYF. The J gene is TRBJ2-7, the V gene TRBV9; maybe TRBD1 (6 bases). V gave up 5 bases and J gave up 2 bases, with 14 bases separating them. CDR1 SGDLS and CDR2 YYNGEE come from the germline V gene. The CDR3 runs 14 residues.

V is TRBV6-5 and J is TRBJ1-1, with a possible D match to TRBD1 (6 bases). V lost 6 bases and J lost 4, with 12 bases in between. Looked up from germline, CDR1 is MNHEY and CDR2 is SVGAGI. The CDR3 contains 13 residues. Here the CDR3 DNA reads TGTGCCAGCAGGGGGGCTGAGAGCACTGAAGCTTTCTTT. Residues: CASRGAESTEAFF.

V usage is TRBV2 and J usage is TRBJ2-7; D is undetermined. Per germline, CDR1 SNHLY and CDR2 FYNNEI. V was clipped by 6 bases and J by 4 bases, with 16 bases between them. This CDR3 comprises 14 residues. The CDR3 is CASRYEYVGYEQYF. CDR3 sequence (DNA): TGTGCCAGCAGATACGAGTATGTGGGTTACGAGCAGTACTTC.

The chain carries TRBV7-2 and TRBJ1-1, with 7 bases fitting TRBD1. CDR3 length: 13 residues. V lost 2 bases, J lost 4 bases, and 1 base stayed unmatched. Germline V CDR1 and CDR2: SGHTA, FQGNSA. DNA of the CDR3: TGTGCCAGCAGCTTAAACAGGGGCACTGAAGCTTTCTTT. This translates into CASSLNRGTEAFF.

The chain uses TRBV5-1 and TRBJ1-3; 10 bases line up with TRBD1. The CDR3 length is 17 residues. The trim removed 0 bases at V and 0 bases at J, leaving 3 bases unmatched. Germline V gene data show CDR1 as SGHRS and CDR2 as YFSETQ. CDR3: CASSLGTGGSSGNTIYF. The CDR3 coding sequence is TGCGCCAGCAGCTTGGGGACAGGGGGGAGCTCTGGAAACACCATATATTTT.